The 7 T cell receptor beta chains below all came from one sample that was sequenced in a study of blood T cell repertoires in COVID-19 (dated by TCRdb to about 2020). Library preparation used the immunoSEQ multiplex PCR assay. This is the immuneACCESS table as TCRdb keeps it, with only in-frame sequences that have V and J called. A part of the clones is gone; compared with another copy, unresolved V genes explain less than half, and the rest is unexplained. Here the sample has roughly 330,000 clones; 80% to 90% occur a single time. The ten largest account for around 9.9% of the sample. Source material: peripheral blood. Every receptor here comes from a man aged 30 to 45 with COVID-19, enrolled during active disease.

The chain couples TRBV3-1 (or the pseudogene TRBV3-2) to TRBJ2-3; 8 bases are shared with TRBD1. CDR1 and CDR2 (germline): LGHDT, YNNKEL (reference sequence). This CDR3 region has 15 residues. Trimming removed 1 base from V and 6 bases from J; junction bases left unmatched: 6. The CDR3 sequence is CASSQGQGSIDTQYF. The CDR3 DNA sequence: TGTGCCAGCAGCCAAGGACAGGGGAGCATCGATACGCAGTATTTT.

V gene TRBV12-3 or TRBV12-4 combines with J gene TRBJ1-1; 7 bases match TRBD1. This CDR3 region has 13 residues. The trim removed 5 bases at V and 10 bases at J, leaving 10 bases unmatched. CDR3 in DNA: TGTGCCAGCAGTACCTCCTTAAGACAGGGAGCTTTCTTT. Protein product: CASSTSLRQGAFF.

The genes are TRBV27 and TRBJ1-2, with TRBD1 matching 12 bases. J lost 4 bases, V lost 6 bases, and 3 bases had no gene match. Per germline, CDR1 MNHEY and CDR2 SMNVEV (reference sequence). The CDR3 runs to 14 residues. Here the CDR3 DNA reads TGTGCCAGCAGGCCGGGACAGGGGGCCTATGGCTACACCTTC. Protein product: CASRPGQGAYGYTF.

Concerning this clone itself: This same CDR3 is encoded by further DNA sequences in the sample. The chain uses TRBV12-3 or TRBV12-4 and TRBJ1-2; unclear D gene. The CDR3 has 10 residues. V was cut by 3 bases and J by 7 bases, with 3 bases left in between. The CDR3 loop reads CASSLSGYTF. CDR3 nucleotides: TGTGCCAGCAGTTTGAGTGGCTACACCTTC.

CDR3 bases: TGTGCCAGCAGCCTAGGACAGGGAAGATATGAGCAGTTCTTC. The encoded protein is CASSLGQGRYEQFF. The rearrangement links TRBV5-6 to TRBJ2-1; the match to TRBD1 covers 8 bases. CDR1 SGHDT and CDR2 YYEEEE come from the germline V gene. Unmatched junction bases numbered 8, after V lost 4 bases and J lost 8 bases. The CDR3 sequence is 14 residues long.

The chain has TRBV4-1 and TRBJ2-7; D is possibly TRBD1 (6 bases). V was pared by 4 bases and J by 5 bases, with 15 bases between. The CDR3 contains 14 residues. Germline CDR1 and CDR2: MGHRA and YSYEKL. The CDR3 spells CASSLKQGRDEQYF. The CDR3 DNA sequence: TGCGCCAGCAGCCTAAAACAGGGAAGGGACGAGCAGTACTTC.

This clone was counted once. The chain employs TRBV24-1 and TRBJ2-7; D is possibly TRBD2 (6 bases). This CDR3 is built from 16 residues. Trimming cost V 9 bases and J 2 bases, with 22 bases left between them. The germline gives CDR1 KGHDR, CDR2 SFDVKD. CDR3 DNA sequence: TGTGCCACCTCCCCTGGGGGGTCCGGGCACACCTACGAGCAGTACTTC. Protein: CATSPGGSGHTYEQYF.